This T cell receptor beta chain was identified during a study of blood T cell repertoires in COVID-19. The CDR3 runs to 19 residues. V was clipped by 0 bases and J by 1 base, with 20 bases between them. Germline loops: CDR1 SGHNT, CDR2 YYREEE (reference sequence). Assay used: immunoSEQ multiplex PCR; TCRdb lists only in-frame clones, some missing. This sample has some 80,000 clones, with approximately 80% found just once. The sequence came from a woman in her thirties or forties with active or convalescent COVID-19. The chain combines TRBV5-4 with TRBJ2-4; tentative D call: TRBD2 (7 bases). The specimen sequenced was peripheral blood. CDR3 bases: TGTGCCAGCAGCTTGGAGAGGGTGAGGGGGGGATTGGCCAAAAACATTCAGTACTTC. Amino acids: CASSLERVRGGLAKNIQYF.